A single sample gave rise to the 19 T cell receptor beta chains below, sequenced in a study of T cell responses to AZD1222 COVID-19 vaccine. Generated by immunoSEQ multiplex PCR, the TCRdb table keeps only in-frame clones and is missing some. The sample includes about 64,000 clones, around nine tenths of them seen just once. The sequenced sample was peripheral blood, obtained 28 days after the second dose of the MenACWY control vaccine. These receptors originate from an adult who received the MenACWY meningococcal vaccine as a control.

This clone has just a few counts. The chain uses TRBV19 and TRBJ2-7, with TRBD1 matching over 8 bases. Trimming removed 4 bases from V and 2 bases from J; junction bases left unmatched: 7. The CDR3 has 15 amino acids. Looked up from germline, CDR1 is LNHDA and CDR2 is SQIVND (reference sequence). The CDR3 region is CASSKRGQGPYEQYF. The DNA of the CDR3 is TGTGCCAGTAGTAAGAGAGGACAGGGCCCCTACGAGCAGTACTTC. The variable domain in full, completed from reference TRBV19 and TRBJ2-7, reads DGGITQSPKYLFRKEGQNVTLSCEQNLNHDAMYWYRQDPGQGLRLIYYSQIVNDFQKGDIAEGYSVSREKKESFPLTVTSAQKNPTAFYLCASSKRGQGPYEQYFGPGTRLTVT.

Note on this clone: The sample holds other DNA sequences that translate to the same CDR3. The rearrangement joins TRBV12-3 or TRBV12-4 to TRBJ1-2; 8 nucleotides match TRBD1. This CDR3 has 12 amino acids. V lost 6 bases to trimming and J lost 5 bases; unmatched junction nucleotides: 2. The CDR3 protein is CASSQGAYGYTF. The DNA for the CDR3 is TGTGCCAGCAGCCAGGGGGCGTATGGCTACACCTTC.

The chain recombines TRBV6-5 with TRBJ1-1, with 7 nucleotides matching TRBD1. This CDR3 comprises 13 residues. With V trimmed by 7 bases and J by 9 bases, 11 bases remained unmatched. The germline V gene encodes CDR1 MNHEY and CDR2 SVGAGI. CDR3 coding DNA: TGTGCCAGCAATCCAGGGGGGGATCAAAAAGCTTTCTTT. It codes for CASNPGGDQKAFF.

The gene calls are TRBV18 and TRBJ1-2; D remains ambiguous. Germline CDR1 reads KGHSH; CDR2 reads LQKENI. V was shortened by 3 bases and J by 2 bases, with 13 bases between the two germline ends. The CDR3 consists of 15 residues. For the CDR3, the DNA is TGTGCCAGCTCACCTCCCACACTGGGAAACTATGGCTACACCTTC. Its translation is CASSPPTLGNYGYTF.

The chain couples TRBV30 to TRBJ2-7; D is unclear. The CDR3 has 12 amino acids. Germline V CDR1 and CDR2: GTSNPN, SVGIG (reference sequence). V lost 2 bases and J lost 2, with 7 bases in between. The CDR3 coding sequence is TGTGCCTGGAGTTCATCCACCTACGAGCAGTACTTC. Protein sequence: CAWSSSTYEQYF.

The chain has TRBV19 and TRBJ2-3; 11 positions agree with TRBD1. Trimming removed 5 bases from V and 4 bases from J; junction bases left unmatched: 2. The germline gives CDR1 LNHDA, CDR2 SQIVND (reference sequence). The CDR3 has 14 residues. The CDR3 loop is CASSWDRGSDTQYF. The CDR3 coding sequence is TGTGCCAGTAGTTGGGACAGGGGGTCAGATACGCAGTATTTT.

The V gene is TRBV15, the J gene TRBJ2-3, with D hard to call. V shed 0 bases and J shed 4 bases, with 5 bases lying between them. The CDR3 runs 13 residues. Germline CDR1 LNHNV, CDR2 YYDKDF (reference sequence). The CDR3: CATSRDVADTQYF. CDR3 sequence (DNA): TGTGCCACCAGCAGAGATGTGGCAGATACGCAGTATTTT.

J is TRBJ2-3 and V is TRBV15; D perhaps matches TRBD1 (5 bases). Deletions cut 4 bases from V and 3 bases from J, with 17 bases between. The CDR3 consists of 16 residues. Germline CDR1 is LNHNV and CDR2 is YYDKDF (reference sequence). CDR3 coding DNA: TGTGCCACCAGCACCGCCGACCAGGGTTTTACAGATACGCAGTATTTT. Residues: CATSTADQGFTDTQYF.

This chain joins TRBV12-3 or TRBV12-4 and TRBJ2-1; no clear D. There are 13 residues in the CDR3. Between the trimmed V and J ends, which lost 3 bases and 5 bases, there was a span of 8 bases. DNA for the CDR3: TGTGCCAGCAGTTTTGGCCTGAACAATGAGCAGTTCTTC. Amino acids: CASSFGLNNEQFF.

This sequence joins TRBV27 and TRBJ2-1; 9 bases agree with TRBD2. The CDR3 is made up of 15 amino acids. The germline V gene encodes CDR1 MNHEY and CDR2 SMNVEV (reference sequence). The ends lost 6 bases at V and 2 bases at J; junction bases unmatched: 5. DNA of the CDR3: TGTGCCAGCAGCCTAGCGGGGTTTACCTACAATGAGCAGTTCTTC. This translates into CASSLAGFTYNEQFF.

V is TRBV5-1 and J is TRBJ2-5, with 7 bases identical to TRBD2. Germline trimming cut 3 bases from V and 5 bases from J; bases unmatched to any gene: 7. The CDR3 contains 14 residues. The germline gives CDR1 SGHRS, CDR2 YFSETQ. Written as DNA, the CDR3 is TGCGCCAGCAGCTCCGGCCTAGCGGCGGAGACCCAGTACTTC. Amino acids: CASSSGLAAETQYF.

The chain joins TRBV7-2 to TRBJ1-3; TRBD1 might be the D (5 bases). Germline V gives CDR1 SGHTA, CDR2 FQGNSA. Between the trimmed V and J ends, which lost 5 bases and 7 bases, there was a span of 15 bases. The CDR3 has 14 amino acids. CDR3: CASSRGLESNTIYF. The CDR3, as DNA: TGTGCCAGCAGCCGGGGACTGGAAAGTAACACCATATATTTT. Complete variable domain (other parts from reference TRBV7-2 and TRBJ1-3): GAGVSQSPSNKVTEKGKDVELRCDPISGHTALYWYRQSLGQGLEFLIYFQGNSAPDKSGLPSDRFSAERTGGSVSTLTIQRTQQEDSAVYLCASSRGLESNTIYFGEGSWLTVV.

The V call is TRBV27, the J call TRBJ1-2; D is unresolved. There are 16 residues in the CDR3. V was pared by 0 bases and J by 6 bases, with 17 bases between. Germline CDR1 reads MNHEY; CDR2 reads SMNVEV (reference sequence). This chain's CDR3 is CASSLSPPRAGDGYTF. CDR3 bases: TGTGCCAGCAGTTTATCACCCCCGCGGGCCGGGGATGGCTACACCTTC.

This clone came up a few times. This chain uses TRBV7-9 with TRBJ2-7, with a weak D call TRBD2 (5 bases). CDR1 is SEHNR, CDR2 FQNEAQ, per germline (reference sequence). V lost 2 bases and J lost 0, with 8 bases in between. The CDR3 has 14 amino acids. The CDR3 DNA is TGTGCCAGCAGCTTAAGCGGAAGCTCCTACGAGCAGTACTTC. Its translation: CASSLSGSSYEQYF.

Written as DNA, the CDR3 is TGTGCCAGCAGCCGACAGGGGACGGGGGCCAACGTCCTGACTTTC. Translating it yields CASSRQGTGANVLTF. The gene calls are TRBV11-2 and TRBJ2-6; 8 bases are shared with TRBD1. The trim removed 5 bases at V and 4 bases at J, leaving 4 bases unmatched. Germline assignment: CDR1 SGHAT and CDR2 FQNNGV. There are 15 residues in the CDR3.

This chain connects TRBV6-2 or TRBV6-3 to TRBJ2-7, with D unresolved. The CDR3 totals 14 residues. Germline values: CDR1 MNHEY, CDR2 SVGEGT. V was pared by 5 bases and J by 4 bases, with 15 bases between. In DNA form, the CDR3 reads TGTGCCAGCAGTACCGCCGAGGTTTGGTACGAGCAGTACTTC. Translated, it gives CASSTAEVWYEQYF.

This clone is a singleton in its sample. This chain connects TRBV24-1 to TRBJ2-5, with a weak D call TRBD2 (5 bases). V lost 0 bases and J 11 bases, leaving 15 bases between the germline ends. CDR1 and CDR2 from the germline V gene are KGHDR and SFDVKD. This CDR3 region has 14 residues. The CDR3 nucleotides read TGTGCCACCAGTGATTTGCAATTCGGAGGCCGGCAGTACTTC. Protein: CATSDLQFGGRQYF.

This clone was detected only once. V usage is TRBV19 and J usage is TRBJ2-3; 8 nucleotides match TRBD1. The CDR3 runs 14 residues. Germline V gene data show CDR1 as LNHDA and CDR2 as SQIVND (reference sequence). The J segment lost 4 bases and the V segment lost 3 bases, leaving 3 bases of the junction unmatched. CDR3 in amino acids: CASSMGQVADTQYF. The CDR3 DNA reads as TGTGCCAGTAGTATGGGACAGGTGGCAGATACGCAGTATTTT.

The chain joins TRBV9 to TRBJ1-4; weak D call: TRBD1 (5 bases). CDR1 SGDLS and CDR2 YYNGEE come from the germline V gene. Between the trimmed V and J ends, which lost 0 bases and 8 bases, there was a span of 20 bases. The CDR3 extends over 17 amino acids. The DNA for the CDR3 is TGTGCCAGCAGCGTAGGGACGAACGGGGGACGGGCCGAAAAACTGTTTTTT. Its protein product is CASSVGTNGGRAEKLFF.